These 3 T cell receptor beta chains were sequenced from one sample in a study of T cell responses to AZD1222 COVID-19 vaccine. Sequenced by immunoSEQ multiplex PCR; TCRdb stores in-frame clones only, minus some. Of some 120,000 clones listed, approximately 85% are singletons. The starting material was peripheral blood, obtained on day 0 of AZD1222 vaccination. These TCRs come from an adult in good health.

The chain combines TRBV6-2 or TRBV6-3 with TRBJ2-7; no firm D call. The CDR3 is 12 residues long. Germline CDR1 is MNHEY and CDR2 is SVGEGT. Trimming left V 3 bases short and J 4 bases short, with 7 bases between. The chain's CDR3 is CASSYPAYEQYF. CDR3 bases: TGTGCCAGCAGTTATCCAGCATACGAGCAGTACTTC.

The genes are TRBV30 and TRBJ2-7; 8 nucleotides align to TRBD2. The germline CDR1 and CDR2 sequences are GTSNPN and SVGIG (reference sequence). The CDR3 covers 13 residues. Trimming removed 5 bases from V and 4 bases from J; junction bases left unmatched: 7. The CDR3 region is CAWGAGGAYEQYF. The CDR3, as DNA: TGTGCCTGGGGCGCCGGGGGGGCTTACGAGCAGTACTTC.

The chain employs TRBV10-3 and TRBJ1-3; 8 bases align to TRBD1. CDR1 ENHRY and CDR2 SYGVKD come from the germline V gene. V was pared by 4 bases and J by 3 bases, with 5 bases of the junction left unmatched. The CDR3 has 15 amino acids. The CDR3 region has the DNA TGTGCCATCAGTGCGCCGGACAGGGTTGGAAACACCATATATTTT. As protein: CAISAPDRVGNTIYF.